This TCR beta chain is from a study of cytomegalovirus exposure and HLA in healthy donors. 60 Vbeta and 13 Jbeta primers were used in PCR. Repertoires were generated with immunoSEQ multiplex PCR, while TCRdb's copy carries only in-frame clones and drops some. The table records about 170,000 clones, around 83% of them present only once. Regarding the study as a whole: An assumption of roughly uniform sequencing depth across donors underlay the presence/absence analyses. Later analysis suggested most CMV-associated TCR beta chains were HLA-restricted. Reports state that TCR beta sequences accurately predicted most subjects' HLA-A and HLA-B alleles.

Germline V CDR1 and CDR2: SGHTA, FQGTGA. The V gene lost 8 bases and the J gene lost 8 bases, with 18 bases spanning the gap. The CDR3 spans 13 residues. Concerning this clone: Its specificity is unknown.

This TCR was recovered from a man aged 25 to 40 in good health and CMV-seropositive. Sample: PBMCs. J is TRBJ1-2 and V is TRBV7-3; D is perhaps TRBD1 (6 bases). CDR3 DNA: TGTGCCAGCGGCGATCAAGGGGGGGCGGGCTACACCTTC. Translation gives CASGDQGGAGYTF.